The 19 T cell receptor beta chains presented below share a single source sample, sequenced in a study of blood T cell repertoires in COVID-19. The assay was immunoSEQ multiplex PCR, and TCRdb's table has in-frame clones only and misses some. The data hold about 670,000 clones, with about 87% observed a single time. Sequencing was done on a sample of peripheral blood. Every receptor here comes from a woman aged 18-29 years with acute or convalescent COVID-19.

Here the CDR3 reads CATHTRASNQPQHF. CDR3 sequence (DNA): TGTGCCACCCACACCAGGGCAAGCAATCAGCCCCAGCATTTT. The gene calls are TRBV15 and TRBJ1-5, with D possibly being TRBD1 (5 bases). The CDR3 covers 14 residues. V lost 8 bases to trimming and J lost 1 base, with 12 bases between them. Germline CDR1 and CDR2: LNHNV and YYDKDF (reference sequence).

The chain is built from TRBV19 and TRBJ1-4; 8 nucleotides align to TRBD1. CDR3 size: 14 residues. The V gene's germline CDR1 is LNHDA and CDR2 SQIVND (reference sequence). V gave up 7 bases and J gave up 8 bases; unmatched junction bases: 9. This chain's CDR3 is CASTDRGGTEKLFF. The CDR3 nucleotides are TGTGCCAGTACCGACAGGGGAGGTACGGAAAAACTGTTTTTT.

This clone was recorded once. The V call is TRBV9, the J call TRBJ1-4; a weak D match, TRBD1 (5 bases). This CDR3 contains 15 residues. Deletions cut 4 bases from V and 3 bases from J, with 13 bases between. The germline V gene has CDR1 SGDLS and CDR2 YYNGEE. The CDR3 nucleotides read TGTGCCAGCAGCTGGCGGGGCTCTGCTAATGAAAAACTGTTTTTT. Amino acids: CASSWRGSANEKLFF.

This clone was seen once. The CDR3 sequence is CASSVRTGGGETQYF. CDR3 nucleotides: TGTGCCAGCAGCGTCCGAACAGGGGGCGGAGAGACCCAGTACTTC. The chain carries TRBV3-1 (or the pseudogene TRBV3-2) and TRBJ2-5; 9 bases are shared with TRBD1. Trimming took 5 bases from V and 4 from J; bases not matched to a gene: 8. Germline lookup yields CDR1 LGHDT and CDR2 YNNKEL (reference sequence). The CDR3 has 15 residues.

The chain employs TRBV2 and TRBJ1-2; TRBD1 agrees at 9 bases. The CDR3 runs 14 residues. Germline loops: CDR1 SNHLY, CDR2 FYNNEI. The V segment lost 7 bases and the J segment 4 bases; nucleotides outside the gene matches: 7. The CDR3 DNA reads as TGTGCCAGCACTCCGACAGGGGGAGGCTATGGCTACACCTTC. It translates to CASTPTGGGYGYTF.

The chain links TRBV27 to TRBJ2-5; 10 bases are a match to TRBD2. The germline V gene has CDR1 MNHEY and CDR2 SMNVEV (reference sequence). The CDR3 has 18 residues. The V and J ends lost 2 bases and 0 bases, in that order; junction bases with no gene match: 9. CDR3: CASSLRPRGLANQETQYF. The CDR3, as DNA: TGTGCCAGCAGTTTAAGGCCTCGGGGACTAGCGAACCAAGAGACCCAGTACTTC.

The V and J genes are TRBV2 and TRBJ1-2; weak D call: TRBD1 (6 bases). V lost 3 bases to trimming and J lost 3 bases, with 11 bases between them. CDR1 and CDR2 (germline): SNHLY, FYNNEI. CDR3 size: 14 residues. Here the CDR3 DNA reads TGTGCCAGCAGTGATGCACAGGGTGACTATGGCTACACCTTC. Translated, it gives CASSDAQGDYGYTF.

A word on this clone: The identical CDR3 is also encoded by other nucleotide sequences in the sample. V gene TRBV27 combines with J gene TRBJ1-5; 7 bases agree with TRBD1. CDR1 and CDR2 from the germline V gene are MNHEY and SMNVEV (reference sequence). V lost 8 bases to trimming and J lost 4 bases; unmatched junction nucleotides: 5. The CDR3 sequence is 13 residues long. CDR3 in DNA: TGTGCCAGCCGGACAGGCCTTAATCAGCCCCAGCATTTT. Translation gives CASRTGLNQPQHF.

This chain connects TRBV3-1 (or the pseudogene TRBV3-2) to TRBJ1-1, with TRBD1 matching 8 bases. The germline V gene has CDR1 LGHDT and CDR2 YNNKEL (reference sequence). The CDR3 is 15 amino acids. V shed 4 bases, J shed 11 bases, and the junction held 15 bases outside the gene matches. CDR3 sequence (DNA): TGTGCCAGCAGCCGAGCCAGGGGGCACCCACTCGGCGCTTTCTTT. It yields the protein CASSRARGHPLGAFF.

The table lists this clone with a few counts. The chain links TRBV27 to TRBJ1-1, with a tentative D call TRBD1 (6 bases). Germline CDR1 is MNHEY and CDR2 is SMNVEV (reference sequence). Trimming left V 5 bases short and J 1 base short, with 23 bases between. CDR3 length equals 18 residues. The CDR3 is CASSPRLGLTGGNTEAFF. Here the CDR3 DNA reads TGTGCCAGCAGTCCACGCCTCGGTTTGACAGGCGGGAACACTGAAGCTTTCTTT.

The chain has TRBV19 and TRBJ2-5; 8 bases match TRBD2. Germline V lookup: CDR1 LNHDA, CDR2 SQIVND (reference sequence). The CDR3 contains 15 residues. With V trimmed by 6 bases and J by 5 bases, 11 bases remained unmatched. The CDR3 is CASSKRGSPMETQYF. CDR3 DNA: TGTGCCAGTAGCAAGCGGGGGAGCCCGATGGAGACCCAGTACTTC.

The rearrangement joins TRBV5-4 to TRBJ1-6; 7 positions agree with TRBD1. This CDR3 is built from 14 residues. With V trimmed by 2 bases and J by 10 bases, 6 bases remained unmatched. Germline loops: CDR1 SGHNT, CDR2 YYREEE (reference sequence). The chain's CDR3 is CASSFSTTGSPLHF. DNA for the CDR3: TGTGCCAGCAGCTTTTCCACGACAGGGTCACCCCTCCACTTT.

CDR3 loop: CASSLDTLDGFYEQYF. DNA of the CDR3: TGTGCCAGCAGCTTAGATACCCTCGACGGGTTCTACGAGCAGTACTTC. The chain carries TRBV11-2 and TRBJ2-7; D remains unclear. Germline V CDR1 and CDR2: SGHAT, FQNNGV. V was pared by 0 bases and J by 3 bases, with 15 bases between. The CDR3 length is 16 residues.

As DNA, the CDR3 is TGTGCCTGGAGTGATGGCAGCGGCTATGGCTACACCTTC. Translating gives CAWSDGSGYGYTF. The rearrangement joins TRBV30 to TRBJ1-2; no reliable D call. The V end lost 1 base, the J end lost 4 bases, and 10 bases lay between the germline ends. The CDR3 loop spans 13 amino acids. Per the germline V gene, CDR1 is GTSNPN and CDR2 is SVGIG (reference sequence).

The sample holds a few counts of this clone. J is TRBJ1-1 and V is TRBV6-5; D is ambiguous. V gave up 7 bases and J gave up 1 base, with 10 bases separating them. Germline CDR1 is MNHEY and CDR2 is SVGAGI. The CDR3 is 13 amino acids. In nucleotides, the CDR3 is TGTGCCAGCAATAGTCTAGGGAACACTGAAGCTTTCTTT. Amino acids: CASNSLGNTEAFF.

The gene calls are TRBV6-5 and TRBJ1-1; a possible D gene is TRBD1 (5 bases). Trimming cost V 0 bases and J 9 bases, with 17 bases left between them. CDR1 and CDR2 from the germline V gene are MNHEY and SVGAGI. CDR3 size: 15 residues. The CDR3, as DNA: TGTGCCAGCAGTTACTCGAGAGCGTCAGGGCGAAAAGCTTTCTTT. Protein sequence: CASSYSRASGRKAFF.

The chain carries TRBV29-1 and TRBJ1-2; 11 bases are shared with TRBD1. V was pared by 7 bases and J by 8 bases, with 12 bases of the junction left unmatched. The CDR3 contains 14 residues. The germline CDR1 and CDR2 sequences are SQVTM and ANQGSEA. CDR3 DNA: TGCAGCGGATGGGACAGGGGGACCTCTAGGGGCTACACCTTC. Encoded protein: CSGWDRGTSRGYTF.

This clone occurred once. The chain carries TRBV6-1 and TRBJ2-7, with D possibly matching TRBD2 (6 bases). There are 15 residues in the CDR3. Germline CDR1 reads MNHNS; CDR2 reads SASEGT. Trimming left V 3 bases short and J 6 bases short, with 18 bases between. CDR3 region: CASSDGGGGLGEQYF. The CDR3 nucleotides are TGTGCCAGCAGTGATGGAGGTGGGGGGTTGGGCGAGCAGTACTTC.

This clone was detected only once. J is TRBJ2-3 and V is TRBV5-1; tentative D call: TRBD2 (6 bases). V was shortened by 0 bases and J by 2 bases, with 13 bases between the two germline ends. CDR3 length equals 16 residues. Germline V CDR1 and CDR2: SGHRS, YFSETQ. For the CDR3, the DNA is TGCGCCAGCAGCTTGGGGATAGCGGACAACACAGATACGCAGTATTTT. It translates to CASSLGIADNTDTQYF.